Below are 29 T cell receptor beta chains sequenced from a single sample in a study of blood T cell repertoires in COVID-19 (dated by TCRdb to 2019 to 2021). The method was the immunoSEQ multiplex PCR assay. TCRdb retrieved this table from immuneACCESS and kept in-frame rearrangements only. Not all clones are present; in checked studies, unresolved V genes account for under half, and no reason is known for the remainder. In this sample the table shows 200,000 to 250,000 clones, around four fifths of which occur a single time. The top ten constitute approximately 5.1% of the sample. The specimen sequenced was peripheral blood. These receptors were collected from a woman aged 60-75 years who had recovered from COVID-19.

The rearrangement links TRBV30 to TRBJ1-2; tentative D call: TRBD1 (5 bases). Trimming stripped 0 bases from V and 5 bases from J, with 25 bases between. This CDR3 is built from 18 residues. CDR1 and CDR2 (germline): GTSNPN, SVGIG (reference sequence). For the CDR3, the DNA is TGTGCCTGGAGTGTACGATCCTTTACTTTCTCCAGGGAATATGGCTACACCTTC. Its protein product is CAWSVRSFTFSREYGYTF.

The rearrangement uses TRBV5-5 and TRBJ2-7; D not certain. Germline V gene sequence: CDR1 SGHKS, CDR2 YYEKEE (reference sequence). The CDR3 runs to 13 residues. Trimming pared 0 bases from V and 3 bases from J, leaving 7 bases between. CDR3 protein: CASSLATVYEQYF. The CDR3 DNA follows: TGTGCCAGCAGCTTGGCCACGGTCTACGAGCAGTACTTC.

V usage is TRBV18 and J usage is TRBJ2-7; TRBD2 agrees at 12 bases. V dropped 5 bases and J dropped 4; count of bases not matched to a gene: 3. The CDR3 covers 14 residues. Germline CDR1 and CDR2: KGHSH and LQKENI. As DNA, the CDR3 is TGTGCCAGCTCATCTAGCGGGGGGGAATACGAGCAGTACTTC. Translating it yields CASSSSGGEYEQYF.

A remark on this clone: The same CDR3 also results from other DNA sequences found in this sample. The CDR3 here is CASSFLAGGQETQYF. Written as DNA, the CDR3 is TGTGCCAGCAGCTTCCTAGCGGGGGGTCAAGAGACCCAGTACTTC. The chain links TRBV11-2 to TRBJ2-5, with TRBD2 identical over 11 bases. The CDR3 runs 15 residues. The junction had 2 bases not matched to a gene; V was cut back by 3 bases and J by 2 bases. Germline assignment: CDR1 SGHAT and CDR2 FQNNGV.

This clone occurred once. V is TRBV7-3 and J is TRBJ2-1; 12 bases agree with TRBD2. The CDR3 covers 15 residues. V lost 5 bases and J lost 7; bases outside the gene matches: 6. Germline V CDR1 and CDR2: SGHTA, FQGTGA. CDR3 loop: CASSQGTSGGNEQFF. In nucleotides, the CDR3 is TGTGCCAGCAGCCAAGGCACTAGCGGGGGGAATGAGCAGTTCTTC.

This rearrangement joins TRBV7-2 to TRBJ1-2, with 7 bases lining up with TRBD1. Trimming removed 5 bases from V and 4 bases from J; junction bases left unmatched: 7. Looked up from germline, CDR1 is SGHTA and CDR2 is FQGNSA. The CDR3 has 14 residues. Here the CDR3 DNA reads TGTGCCAGCAGCCCGGACAGGCGACCCTATGGCTACACCTTC. This codes for CASSPDRRPYGYTF. Using reference TRBV7-2 and TRBJ1-2 for the parts outside the CDR3, the full variable domain is GAGVSQSPSNKVTEKGKDVELRCDPISGHTALYWYRQSLGQGLEFLIYFQGNSAPDKSGLPSDRFSAERTGGSVSTLTIQRTQQEDSAVYLCASSPDRRPYGYTFGSGTRLTVV.

As for this clone: Mismatch with germline at one junction end may stem from a read error. The chain employs TRBV2 and TRBJ2-2, with TRBD2 matching 9 bases. The germline V gene has CDR1 SNHLY and CDR2 FYNNEI. The CDR3 length is 16 residues. In DNA, the CDR3 is TGTGCCAGCAGGGAAGAGACTAGCGGATTCACCGGGGAGCTGTTTTTT. Amino acid sequence: CASREETSGFTGELFF.

This chain joins TRBV18 and TRBJ2-3, with a possible D match to TRBD2 (6 bases). Germline-derived CDR1 and CDR2 are KGHSH and LQKENI. CDR3 length equals 14 residues. The ends were cut back, 6 bases at V and 5 bases at J, with 15 bases in the middle. The DNA of the CDR3 is TGTGCCAGCTCCCCAACGGGGGATGGAGATACGCAGTATTTT. This gives the protein CASSPTGDGDTQYF.

V and J are TRBV18 and TRBJ2-3; a possible D gene is TRBD1 (5 bases). Trimming took off 4 bases at V and 2 bases at J, with 10 bases between the two ends. Germline CDR1 is KGHSH and CDR2 is LQKENI. The CDR3 contains 14 residues. This CDR3 is CASSRVGDTDTQYF. The CDR3 DNA sequence: TGTGCCAGCTCACGGGTAGGGGACACAGATACGCAGTATTTT. Together with reference TRBV18 and TRBJ2-3, the CDR3 gives the full variable domain: NAGVMQNPRHLVRRRGQEARLRCSPMKGHSHVYWYRQLPEEGLKFMVYLQKENIIDESGMPKERFSAEFPKEGPSILRIQQVVRGDSAAYFCASSRVGDTDTQYFGPGTRLTVL.

This clone was seen once. Its ends do not fully match the called genes, so a read error is possible. This rearrangement joins TRBV9 to TRBJ2-1; TRBD2 agrees at 7 bases. The CDR3 has 15 residues. In germline, CDR1 is SGDLS, CDR2 YYNGEE. DNA for the CDR3: TGTGCCAGCAGCAGGGTGACTAGCTCCCACAATGAGCAGTTCTTC. It translates to CASSRVTSSHNEQFF.

This chain joins TRBV9 and TRBJ2-1, with 7 bases matching TRBD1. The CDR3 is 14 amino acids. After removal of 4 bases from V and 9 bases from J, the junction contained 10 bases not matched to a gene. The germline V gene encodes CDR1 SGDLS and CDR2 YYNGEE. The CDR3 here is CASSIAYRGTEQFF. In DNA form, the CDR3 reads TGTGCCAGCAGCATAGCTTACAGGGGTACTGAGCAGTTCTTC.

V and J are TRBV4-3 and TRBJ2-1; 12 bases are a match to TRBD2. The CDR3 sequence is 15 residues long. The germline V gene has CDR1 LGHNA and CDR2 YSLEER. V lost 7 bases, J lost 6 bases, and 7 bases stayed unmatched. The CDR3: CASTYGLAGFNEQFF. The CDR3 bases are TGCGCCAGCACCTACGGACTAGCGGGGTTCAATGAGCAGTTCTTC.

This clone was picked up one time. The chain has TRBV13 and TRBJ2-7; TRBD1 might be the D (6 bases). The germline V and J ends were trimmed by 6 bases and 3 bases, with 18 bases remaining between them. Germline CDR1 reads PRHDT; CDR2 reads FYEKMQ (reference sequence). The CDR3 covers 15 residues. The DNA for the CDR3 is TGTGCCAGCAGGCGTCGGGGAACCAGGGGCTACGAGCAGTACTTC. Amino acids: CASRRRGTRGYEQYF.

The V gene is TRBV5-6, the J gene TRBJ1-5, with 9 bases aligning to TRBD1. Looked up from germline, CDR1 is SGHDT and CDR2 is YYEEEE. Trimming at V came to 0 bases and at J to 0 bases, leaving 7 bases not matched to a gene. This CDR3 spans 18 amino acids. CDR3 sequence reads: CASSLGQGGPYSNQPQHF. CDR3 DNA: TGTGCCAGCAGCTTGGGACAGGGGGGACCATATAGCAATCAGCCCCAGCATTTT.

V is TRBV11-2 and J is TRBJ2-2, with TRBD1 identical over 8 bases. Germline CDR1 reads SGHAT; CDR2 reads FQNNGV. This CDR3 is 15 amino acids long. V shed 6 bases and J 4 bases; nucleotides not matched to a gene: 7. Here the CDR3 DNA reads TGTGCCAGCAGGCAAACAGGGGGAGTCACCGGGGAGCTGTTTTTT. Translated: CASRQTGGVTGELFF.

The V gene is TRBV15, the J gene TRBJ1-1; 11 nucleotides align to TRBD1. This CDR3 comprises 16 residues. CDR1 LNHNV and CDR2 YYDKDF come from the germline V gene (reference sequence). J lost 1 base, V lost 1 base, and 2 bases had no gene match. The CDR3: CATSRGDRGRNTEAFF. In nucleotides, the CDR3 is TGTGCCACCAGCAGAGGGGACAGGGGGAGGAACACTGAAGCTTTCTTT.

The chain carries TRBV19 and TRBJ2-1, with TRBD2 identical over 13 bases. Germline values: CDR1 LNHDA, CDR2 SQIVND (reference sequence). The CDR3 is 16 residues long. After removal of 5 bases from V and 6 bases from J, the junction contained 7 bases not matched to a gene. The DNA for the CDR3 is TGTGCCAGTAGTGTACGACTAGCGGGGGGTATCAATGAGCAGTTCTTC. Translation gives CASSVRLAGGINEQFF.

J is TRBJ2-1 and V is TRBV11-2; no clear D gene. The CDR3 is made up of 13 amino acids. The germline CDR1 and CDR2 sequences are SGHAT and FQNNGV. V was trimmed by 2 bases and J by 4 bases, leaving 6 bases between them. The CDR3 reads CASSLSEYNEQFF. In DNA form, the CDR3 reads TGTGCCAGCAGCTTATCAGAATACAATGAGCAGTTCTTC.

The CDR3 nucleotides read TGTGCCAGCAGCCGGCCGGGACAGGGGAATTCACCCCTCCACTTT. This codes for CASSRPGQGNSPLHF. The V and J genes are TRBV6-5 and TRBJ1-6; 10 nucleotides match TRBD1. From germline, CDR1 is MNHEY and CDR2 SVGAGI. V shed 6 bases, J shed 7 bases, and the junction held 6 bases outside the gene matches. The CDR3 is made up of 15 amino acids.

The V and J genes are TRBV6-5 and TRBJ2-2; perhaps TRBD2 as D (6 bases). CDR3 length equals 15 residues. Germline V gene data show CDR1 as MNHEY and CDR2 as SVGAGI. The V end lost 6 bases, the J end lost 5 bases, and 16 bases lay between the germline ends. The DNA for the CDR3 is TGTGCCAGCAGACTACTAGCTGGGGAAACCGGGGAGCTGTTTTTT. Protein: CASRLLAGETGELFF.

The V call is TRBV7-2, the J call TRBJ1-2; 7 nucleotides line up with TRBD1. After removal of 5 bases from V and 4 bases from J, the junction contained 7 bases not matched to a gene. CDR1 and CDR2 from the germline V gene are SGHTA and FQGNSA. The CDR3 is 14 amino acids. CDR3: CASSLDRVAYGYTF. The CDR3 region has the DNA TGTGCCAGCAGCCTTGACAGGGTAGCCTATGGCTACACCTTC.

The chain links TRBV16 to TRBJ2-4, with D perhaps matching TRBD1 (6 bases). The CDR3 has 18 amino acids. V was clipped by 3 bases and J by 5 bases, with 23 bases between them. CDR1 is KGHSY, CDR2 FQNENV, per germline. CDR3 nucleotide sequence: TGTGCCAGCAGCCAGTGGGGGCCAAGGGGGTCTTTCCAAAACATTCAGTACTTC. Encoded protein: CASSQWGPRGSFQNIQYF.

The chain uses TRBV18 and TRBJ1-3; 11 bases line up with TRBD1. This CDR3 contains 15 residues. After removal of 4 bases from V and 4 bases from J, the junction contained 3 bases not matched to a gene. CDR1 and CDR2 (germline): KGHSH, LQKENI. The CDR3 sequence: CASSRTGGAGNTIYF. The DNA for the CDR3 is TGTGCCAGCTCACGGACAGGGGGCGCCGGAAACACCATATATTTT.

This rearrangement joins TRBV7-2 to TRBJ2-1, with TRBD2 identical over 7 bases. Unmatched junction bases numbered 5, after V lost 0 bases and J lost 3 bases. The CDR3 extends over 16 amino acids. The germline V gene has CDR1 SGHTA and CDR2 FQGNSA. As DNA, the CDR3 is TGTGCCAGCAGCTTAGCCCTACTAGCGTACTACAATGAGCAGTTCTTC. It is translated as CASSLALLAYYNEQFF. Full variable domain (remainder filled in from reference TRBV7-2 and TRBJ2-1): GAGVSQSPSNKVTEKGKDVELRCDPISGHTALYWYRQSLGQGLEFLIYFQGNSAPDKSGLPSDRFSAERTGGSVSTLTIQRTQQEDSAVYLCASSLALLAYYNEQFFGPGTRLTVL.

The genes are TRBV19 and TRBJ2-7; 12 bases agree with TRBD2. Germline CDR1 LNHDA, CDR2 SQIVND (reference sequence). Unmatched junction bases numbered 5, after V lost 4 bases and J lost 4 bases. This CDR3 is built from 15 residues. The CDR3 DNA is TGTGCCAGTAGTACGTCTAGCGGGGGGGAATACGAGCAGTACTTC. Translated: CASSTSSGGEYEQYF.

The chain recombines TRBV5-5 with TRBJ2-5, with a weak D call TRBD2 (5 bases). Between the trimmed V and J ends, which lost 4 bases and 1 base, there was a span of 14 bases. The CDR3 consists of 15 residues. Germline CDR1 and CDR2: SGHKS and YYEKEE (reference sequence). CDR3 protein: CASSPGGGPQETQYF. The CDR3 DNA follows: TGTGCCAGCAGCCCCGGAGGTGGGCCCCAAGAGACCCAGTACTTC.

The CDR3, as DNA: TGTGCCAGCAGCTTCCTAGCGGGGAGCTCCTACAATGAGCAGTTCTTC. This translates into CASSFLAGSSYNEQFF. The gene calls are TRBV7-3 and TRBJ2-1; the match to TRBD2 covers 9 bases. This CDR3 is 16 amino acids long. Trimming took 3 bases from V and 0 from J; bases not matched to a gene: 3. The germline CDR1 and CDR2 sequences are SGHTA and FQGTGA.

This clone was seen only once. The sample holds other DNA sequences that translate to the same CDR3. The chain is built from TRBV6-5 and TRBJ2-2, with D possibly being TRBD2 (5 bases). Germline CDR1 MNHEY, CDR2 SVGAGI. The germline V and J ends were trimmed by 8 bases and 11 bases, with 18 bases remaining between them. This CDR3 is 13 amino acids long. The CDR3 protein is CASGRGMVGELFF. The CDR3 bases are TGTGCCAGCGGACGAGGGATGGTCGGAGAGCTGTTTTTT.

V and J are TRBV4-3 and TRBJ1-3; D possibly corresponds to TRBD1 (6 bases). The CDR3 sequence is 17 residues long. Germline CDR1 is LGHNA and CDR2 is YSLEER. Trimming took 0 bases from V and 1 from J, leaving 13 bases between them. This CDR3 is CASSQDPGARSGNTIYF. The DNA of the CDR3 is TGCGCCAGCAGCCAAGATCCAGGGGCGCGATCTGGAAACACCATATATTTT.